What follows are 8 T cell receptor beta chains derived from one specimen sequenced in a study of T cell responses to AZD1222 COVID-19 vaccine. Profiled with immunoSEQ multiplex PCR; TCRdb holds only in-frame clones, not every one. The table has about 150,000 clones, over 75% seen once. The sequenced sample was peripheral blood, obtained on day 0 of AZD1222 vaccination. Source of these receptors: an adult in good health.

The sample holds one count of this clone. The chain uses TRBV5-1 and TRBJ2-4; D perhaps matches TRBD2 (6 bases). This CDR3 is built from 13 residues. V was pared by 4 bases and J by 8 bases, with 13 bases between. Germline-derived CDR1 and CDR2 are SGHRS and YFSETQ. The CDR3: CASSEGLSYIQYF. CDR3 bases: TGCGCCAGCAGCGAGGGACTGAGTTACATTCAGTACTTC.

The J gene is TRBJ2-3, the V gene TRBV19, with a weak D call TRBD2 (6 bases). Between the trimmed V and J ends, which lost 2 bases and 4 bases, there was a span of 13 bases. The CDR3 runs to 15 residues. Germline values: CDR1 LNHDA, CDR2 SQIVND (reference sequence). The CDR3 sequence is CASSIRRGSSDTQYF. CDR3 in DNA: TGTGCCAGTAGTATAAGGCGGGGCAGCTCAGATACGCAGTATTTT.

This clone was detected a few times. The chain is built from TRBV7-2 and TRBJ2-2; D remains ambiguous. V shed 5 bases and J shed 5 bases, with 12 bases lying between them. The CDR3 covers 14 residues. Germline V gives CDR1 SGHTA, CDR2 FQGNSA. The CDR3 loop reads CASSPRVATGELFF. DNA for the CDR3: TGTGCCAGCAGCCCCCGGGTAGCAACCGGGGAGCTGTTTTTT.

This chain joins TRBV27 and TRBJ2-1; D is perhaps TRBD2 (7 bases). The CDR3 covers 17 residues. The germline gives CDR1 MNHEY, CDR2 SMNVEV (reference sequence). V was cut by 2 bases and J by 3 bases, with 17 bases left in between. The CDR3 DNA reads as TGTGCCAGCAGTTTACCGGGGGGCGGGAGAGGCTACAATGAGCAGTTCTTC. Protein: CASSLPGGGRGYNEQFF.

CDR3 bases: TGTGCCAGCTCGCGCGACCGGAGCACAGATACGCAGTATTTT. Amino acid sequence: CASSRDRSTDTQYF. This chain uses TRBV18 with TRBJ2-3, with no clear D. V was shortened by 6 bases and J by 0 bases, with 10 bases between the two germline ends. Germline CDR1 is KGHSH and CDR2 is LQKENI. The CDR3 runs to 14 residues.

CDR3 DNA: TGTGCCAGCAGCCTGGCGGGGCTCGACCACGAGCAGTACTTC. Translating it yields CASSLAGLDHEQYF. The chain carries TRBV11-2 and TRBJ2-7; possible D gene TRBD2, 6 bases. V shed 5 bases and J shed 5 bases, with 16 bases lying between them. This CDR3 spans 14 amino acids. Germline loops: CDR1 SGHAT, CDR2 FQNNGV.

V and J are TRBV19 and TRBJ2-1; 10 nucleotides line up with TRBD2. Per germline, CDR1 LNHDA and CDR2 SQIVND (reference sequence). V gave up 3 bases and J gave up 6 bases; unmatched junction bases: 5. The CDR3 contains 15 residues. Here the CDR3 reads CASSITSGALNEQFF. The DNA for the CDR3 is TGTGCCAGTAGTATCACTAGCGGGGCTCTCAATGAGCAGTTCTTC.

The chain links TRBV4-1 to TRBJ2-1, with TRBD2 as a possible D gene (5 bases). Germline V gives CDR1 MGHRA, CDR2 YSYEKL. This CDR3 spans 16 amino acids. Trimming took off 0 bases at V and 3 bases at J, with 12 bases between the two ends. The CDR3 nucleotides are TGCGCCAGCAGCCAAGATGCCGGACTCCTCTACAATGAGCAGTTCTTC. The encoded protein is CASSQDAGLLYNEQFF.